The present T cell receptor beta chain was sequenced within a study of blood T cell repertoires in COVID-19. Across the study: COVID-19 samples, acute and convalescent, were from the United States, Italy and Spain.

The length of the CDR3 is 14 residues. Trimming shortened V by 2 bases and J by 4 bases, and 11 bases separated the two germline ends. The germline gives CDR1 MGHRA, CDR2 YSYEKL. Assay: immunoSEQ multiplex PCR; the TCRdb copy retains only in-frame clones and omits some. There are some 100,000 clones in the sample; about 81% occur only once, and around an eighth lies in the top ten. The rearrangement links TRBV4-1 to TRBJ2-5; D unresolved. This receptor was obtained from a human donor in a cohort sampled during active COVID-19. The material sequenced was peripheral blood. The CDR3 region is CASSQTVPRETQYF. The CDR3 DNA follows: TGCGCCAGCAGCCAAACTGTCCCCCGAGAGACCCAGTACTTC.